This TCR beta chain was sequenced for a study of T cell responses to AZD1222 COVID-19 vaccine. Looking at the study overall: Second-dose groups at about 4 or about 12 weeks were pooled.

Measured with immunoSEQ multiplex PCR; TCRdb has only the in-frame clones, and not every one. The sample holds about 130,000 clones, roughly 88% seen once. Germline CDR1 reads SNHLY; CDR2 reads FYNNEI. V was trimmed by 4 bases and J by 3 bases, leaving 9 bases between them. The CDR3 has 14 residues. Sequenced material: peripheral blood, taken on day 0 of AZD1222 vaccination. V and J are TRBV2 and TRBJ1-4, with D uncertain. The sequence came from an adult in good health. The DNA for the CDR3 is TGTGCCAGCAGTGCGCGGGCTGCTAATGAAAAACTGTTTTTT. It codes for CASSARAANEKLFF.